This T cell receptor beta chain was documented in a study of early T cells in non-severe SARS-CoV-2 infection (dated by TCRdb to the early 2020s). About the investigation overall: Because TCR sequencing relied on bulk RNA taken from unsorted whole blood, pairing of alpha and beta chains was not possible. Results and caveats for the whole study, not just this receptor: Matching against VDJdb was skewed toward anti-spike CD8 responses, likely underestimated virus-specific expansions, and missed private and CD4 specificities.

This clonotype was observed a few times. Its recognized antigen is unknown. No clone much larger than this one lies a single base away; base qualities are absent. This was a case-control study nested in a cohort of healthcare workers in London, UK, who had nasopharyngeal swab PCR tests and blood samples taken every week. Healthcare workers were enrolled in the week of the UK lockdown, from 23 to 31 March 2020, and were followed every week for up to 16 weeks. The method was 5' RACE. The sequencer listed for this sample is NextSeq 500. In the TCR library protocol, unique molecular identifiers were attached to individual cDNA molecules to correct for PCR bias and sequencing error. Both TCR alpha and beta chains were sequenced, and tight co-correlation was observed between alpha and beta sequence abundances in each sample. Concerning the study's data processing: Decombinator V4 was used to annotate TCR sequences for V gene, J gene and CDR3. TCRs were defined as expanded if a significant change between any two time points was detected under a Poisson model with p below 0.0001. Abundances of TCRs were expressed as counts per million after normalisation to the total number of TCRs sequenced in each sample. MAIT TCRs were defined by TRAV1-2 paired with TRAJ12, TRAJ20 or TRAJ33, and iNKT TCRs by TRAV10 paired with TRAJ18. VDJdb, accessed 1 November 2021, was searched for CMV, EBV and SARS-CoV-2 annotated TCRs, excluding TCRs annotated for multiple antigens. The raw public reads went through TCRdb reprocessing: fastp at Q25, MiXCR clone calling, in-frame beta chains kept. Entries are consolidated by CDR3 protein sequence, retaining the most common genes and DNA. None of the V and J calls come from the authors' own analysis; TCRdb made them. In this sample the table shows about 90,000 distinct CDR3 sequences, about 12% of which occur a single time. The ten largest account for 3.5% to 5% of the sample.

V gives up 4 bases and J gives up 2 bases, and the segment between their germline ends measures 11 bases. CDR1 and CDR2 were assigned from the germline V gene (reference sequence) as SEHNR and FQNEAQ. The CDR3 numbers 14 residues from cysteine through phenylalanine. The CDR3 DNA has 42 bases and is translated from base 1. The clonotype comes from an adult who was a healthcare worker with PCR-confirmed SARS-CoV-2 infection or an uninfected control (not recorded which). The sample consisted of whole blood, taken at baseline. The sequence joins TRBV7-9 to TRBJ2-5; TRBD2 is perhaps the D gene, given 5 matching bases. CDR3 sequence: CASSSRGIQETQYF. The nucleotide sequence is TGTGCCAGCAGCTCACGGGGTATTCAAGAGACCCAGTACTTC.